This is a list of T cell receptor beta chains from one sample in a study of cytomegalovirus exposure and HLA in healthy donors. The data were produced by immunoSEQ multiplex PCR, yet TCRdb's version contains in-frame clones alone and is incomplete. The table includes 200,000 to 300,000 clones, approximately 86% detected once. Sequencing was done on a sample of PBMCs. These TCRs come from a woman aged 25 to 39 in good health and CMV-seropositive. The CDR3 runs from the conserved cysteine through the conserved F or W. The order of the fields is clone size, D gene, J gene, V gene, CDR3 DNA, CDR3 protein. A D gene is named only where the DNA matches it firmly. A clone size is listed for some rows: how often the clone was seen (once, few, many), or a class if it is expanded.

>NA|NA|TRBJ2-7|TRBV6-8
TGTGCCAGCAGTTGTCTCCTCTTC
CASSCLLF
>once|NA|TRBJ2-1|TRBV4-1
TGCGCCAGCAGCCAAGTCGGGACTGCCGTGAACAATGAGCAGTTCTTC
CASSQVGTAVNNEQFF
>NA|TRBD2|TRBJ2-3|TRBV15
TGTGCCACCAGCCAAGCGGGACTAGCGGGCACAGATACGCAGTATTTT
CATSQAGLAGTDTQYF
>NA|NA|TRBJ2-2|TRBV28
TGTGCCAGCAGTTCCCCCCGACGACGGGCCGGGGAGCTGTTTTTT
CASSSPRRRAGELFF
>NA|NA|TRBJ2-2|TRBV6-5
TGTGCCAGCAGGACCCGAGGCGCGAGCGCGGGGGAGCTGTTTTTT
CASRTRGASAGELFF
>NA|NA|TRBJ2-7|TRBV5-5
TGTGCCAGCAGCCCAGGGGGGTACGAGCAGTACTTC
CASSPGGYEQYF
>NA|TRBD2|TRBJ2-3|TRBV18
TGTGCCAGCTCACCACGATTTGGTCTAGCGGGTGCCCCAGATACGCAGTATTTT
CASSPRFGLAGAPDTQYF
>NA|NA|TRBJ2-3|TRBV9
TGTGCCAGCAGCGTAATCCCGCAGCTAGGCACAGATACGCAGTATTTT
CASSVIPQLGTDTQYF
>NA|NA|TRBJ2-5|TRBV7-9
TGTGCCAGCAGCTTATCAACGGGAGTGTACCAAGAGACCCAGTACTTC
CASSLSTGVYQETQYF
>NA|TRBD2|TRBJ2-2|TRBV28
TGTGCCAGCAGCCAGGCGGGGGCGAACACCGGGGAGCTGTTTTTT
CASSQAGANTGELFF
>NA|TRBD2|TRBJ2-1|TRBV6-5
TGTGCCAGCAGTTACAAGGGACTACTTTACAATGAGCAGTTCTTC
CASSYKGLLYNEQFF
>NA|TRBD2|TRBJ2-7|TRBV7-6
TGTGCCAGCAGCCCGACGGCATCTAGCGGGACCTACGAGCAGTACTTC
CASSPTASSGTYEQYF
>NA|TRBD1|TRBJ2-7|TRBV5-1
TGCGCCAGCAGCTTGGGCCGACAGGGGGCTTACGAGCAGTACTTC
CASSLGRQGAYEQYF
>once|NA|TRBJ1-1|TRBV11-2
TGTGCCAGCAGCTTAGGTTCGGGGAACACTGAAGCTTTCTTT
CASSLGSGNTEAFF
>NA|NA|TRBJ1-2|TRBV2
TGTGCCAGCTCGAACCGACAGACGACTAACTATGGCTACACCTTC
CASSNRQTTNYGYTF
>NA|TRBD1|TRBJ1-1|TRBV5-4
TGTGCCAGCGCCATGGGACAGGCGAACACTGAAGCTTTCTTT
CASAMGQANTEAFF
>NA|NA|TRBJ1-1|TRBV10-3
TGTGCCTGCGCCCCAGCGGAGGGCACTGAAGCTTTCTTT
CACAPAEGTEAFF
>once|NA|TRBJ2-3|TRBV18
TGTGCCAGCTCACTAAGGATAGCTGCCGGCACAGATACGCAGTATTTT
CASSLRIAAGTDTQYF
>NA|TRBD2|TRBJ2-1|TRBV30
TGTGCCTGGAGTGCGACTCAATATCCCGCTCGACTAGCGGGAGGTCTCTATGAGCAGTTCTTC
CAWSATQYPARLAGGLYEQFF
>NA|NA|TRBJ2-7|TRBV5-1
TGCGCCAGCTCAATCCACGAGCAGTACTTC
CASSIHEQYF
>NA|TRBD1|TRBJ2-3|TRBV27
TGTGCCAGCAGTTTAATGGGGGGACAGGGTCCAGATACGCAGTATTTT
CASSLMGGQGPDTQYF
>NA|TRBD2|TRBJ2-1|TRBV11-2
TGTGCCAGCAGCTTAGCTCCGGGACTAGCGGGAAGTGAGCAGTTCTTC
CASSLAPGLAGSEQFF
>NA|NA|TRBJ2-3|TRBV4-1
TGCGCCAGCAGCCGGGTGAGCGAAGATACGCAGTATTTT
CASSRVSEDTQYF
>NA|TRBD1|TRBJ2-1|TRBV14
TGTGCCAGCAGCCGACAGGGGAACACGGGGAACAATGAGCAGTTCTTC
CASSRQGNTGNNEQFF
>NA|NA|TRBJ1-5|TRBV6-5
TGTGCCAGCAGCCCGGGACTCCCAAATCAGCCCCAGCATTTT
CASSPGLPNQPQHF
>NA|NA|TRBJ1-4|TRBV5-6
TGTGCCAGCAGCTTTATTGAAAAACTGTTTTTT
CASSFIEKLFF
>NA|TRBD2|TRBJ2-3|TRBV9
TGTGCCAGCAGCGTACGCCGGCTAGCGGGAGGGGGAGATACGCAGTATTTT
CASSVRRLAGGGDTQYF
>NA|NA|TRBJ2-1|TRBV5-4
TGTGCCAGCAGCTCGCGCCTAAGGAGTAGAAACTCCTACAATGAGCAGTTCTTC
CASSSRLRSRNSYNEQFF
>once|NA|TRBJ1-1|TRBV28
TGTGCCAGCAGTTTACTCGGCAGGGAAGCTTTCTTT
CASSLLGREAFF
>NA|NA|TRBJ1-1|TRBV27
TGTGCCAGCAGTTTGTTGGGGAGAAGTGTGAACACTGAAGCTTTCTTT
CASSLLGRSVNTEAFF
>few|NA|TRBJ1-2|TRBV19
TGTGCCAGTAGTGACAGGATCTATGGCTACACCTTC
CASSDRIYGYTF
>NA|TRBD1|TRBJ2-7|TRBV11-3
TGTGCCAGCACCTCGACAGGGTGGACCTACGAGCAGTACTTC
CASTSTGWTYEQYF
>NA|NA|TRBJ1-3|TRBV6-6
TGTGCCAGCAGGGAGTTTGGAGTCACCATATATTTT
CASREFGVTIYF
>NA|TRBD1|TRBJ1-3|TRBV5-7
TGTGCCAGCAGCGCAAAGACAGGGGGCTCTGGAAACACCATATATTTT
CASSAKTGGSGNTIYF
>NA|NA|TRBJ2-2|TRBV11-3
TGTGCCACCGGCGGGGGAGGGCCAGGGGCCGGGGAGCTGTTTTTT
CATGGGGPGAGELFF
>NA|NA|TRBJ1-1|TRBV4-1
TGCGCCAGCAGCCAAGGCTCGTTGGCCCAGGGGTCTAGGCGCACTGAAGCTTTCTTT
CASSQGSLAQGSRRTEAFF
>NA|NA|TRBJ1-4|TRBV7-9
TGTGCCAGCAGCGACCCCGGGGTCTCGGCTAATGAAAAACTGTTTTTT
CASSDPGVSANEKLFF
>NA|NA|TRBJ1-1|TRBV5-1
TGCGCCAGCAGCCCAGGGGTGGGCGCAAGAGGCACTGAAGCTTTCTTT
CASSPGVGARGTEAFF
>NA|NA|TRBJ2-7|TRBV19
TGTGCCAGTAGTATAGGTGGAGGGCAGGCGTCCTACGAGCAGTACTTC
CASSIGGGQASYEQYF
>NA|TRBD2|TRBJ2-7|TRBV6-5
TGTGCCAGCAGGGGACCGACTAGCGGGAGGAACGAGCAGTACTTC
CASRGPTSGRNEQYF